The next 8 T cell receptor beta chains were all read from a single sample in a study of cytomegalovirus exposure and HLA in healthy donors. 60 Vbeta and 13 Jbeta primers were used in PCR. The method was immunoSEQ multiplex PCR; TCRdb's version includes in-frame clones alone and lacks a portion of them. The data show over 150,000 clones, over 80% seen once. The sample was PBMCs. Source of these receptors: a human donor in good health.

This clone occurred once. This chain uses TRBV19 with TRBJ1-4; 9 nucleotides line up with TRBD1. Germline CDR1 is LNHDA and CDR2 is SQIVND (reference sequence). CDR3 size: 13 residues. The junction had 3 bases not matched to a gene; V was cut back by 6 bases and J by 7 bases. As DNA, the CDR3 is TGTGCCAGTAGGGACAGGGGAGCTGAAAAACTGTTTTTT. Protein: CASRDRGAEKLFF.

The rearrangement joins TRBV6-5 to TRBJ1-1; 7 nucleotides align to TRBD1. Germline lookup yields CDR1 MNHEY and CDR2 SVGAGI. J gave up 6 bases and V 6 bases, and 7 bases lay outside the gene matches. The CDR3 runs 13 residues. DNA of the CDR3: TGTGCCAGCAGACCCCAGGGGGTTGCTGAAGCTTTCTTT. The encoded protein is CASRPQGVAEAFF.

The chain combines TRBV4-2 with TRBJ2-5; 7 bases agree with TRBD2. Trimming at V came to 2 bases and at J to 0 bases, leaving 3 bases not matched to a gene. CDR1 is LGHNA, CDR2 YNFKEQ, per germline. This CDR3 region has 15 residues. The CDR3 region has the DNA TGTGCCAGCAGCCAATCAAGCGGGGACCAAGAGACCCAGTACTTC. Protein product: CASSQSSGDQETQYF.

This sequence joins TRBV18 and TRBJ2-5, with unresolved D. Trimming took off 4 bases at V and 3 bases at J, with 9 bases between the two ends. The CDR3 contains 13 residues. The germline CDR1 and CDR2 sequences are KGHSH and LQKENI. The CDR3 region has the DNA TGTGCCAGCTCACTATGGGCCAAAGAGACCCAGTACTTC. Amino acid sequence: CASSLWAKETQYF.

This sequence joins TRBV5-8 and TRBJ2-2, with 7 bases lining up with TRBD2. CDR1 is SGHTS, CDR2 YDEGEE, per germline. This CDR3 has 16 amino acids. V was clipped by 3 bases and J by 2 bases; unmatched bases: 7. The CDR3 reads CASSSLGGTNTGELFF. CDR3 DNA sequence: TGTGCCAGCAGCTCATTGGGGGGGACCAACACCGGGGAGCTGTTTTTT.

This clone appeared once. The chain uses TRBV7-2 and TRBJ2-3, with D possibly TRBD2 on 6 matching bases. The germline CDR1 and CDR2 sequences are SGHTA and FQGNSA. The CDR3 is made up of 16 amino acids. Trimming pared 2 bases from V and 1 base from J, leaving 13 bases between. Here the CDR3 reads CASSLPAGSGTDTQYF. The CDR3 coding sequence is TGTGCCAGCAGCTTACCGGCGGGGTCAGGCACAGATACGCAGTATTTT.

The chain links TRBV4-1 to TRBJ1-3, with D tentatively TRBD1 (5 bases). Germline V CDR1 and CDR2: MGHRA, YSYEKL. The CDR3 runs 17 residues. With 4 bases removed from V and 0 bases from J, the gap between germline ends came to 16 bases. CDR3: CASSLTPRQISGNTIYF. The CDR3 coding sequence is TGCGCCAGCAGCCTCACGCCCAGACAGATCTCTGGAAACACCATATATTTT.

The chain recombines TRBV2 with TRBJ1-1; D might be TRBD1 (6 bases). The germline V gene has CDR1 SNHLY and CDR2 FYNNEI. Trimming took 6 bases from V and 4 from J, leaving 18 bases between them. The CDR3 spans 15 residues. CDR3 DNA: TGTGCCAGCAGCGCCCAACAGGGAATAGTCACTGAAGCTTTCTTT. The encoded protein is CASSAQQGIVTEAFF.